One and the same sample provided the 15 T cell receptor beta chains below, sequenced in a study of T cells in narcolepsy. This table comes from immunoSEQ multiplex PCR, and its TCRdb copy is limited to in-frame clones, with some not included. The sample contains tens of thousands of clones, roughly 84% of which appear only once. The sequencing input was CD45RA- memory CD4+ T cells from PBMCs. The receptors were sampled from a human donor with narcolepsy.

V gene TRBV7-8 combines with J gene TRBJ1-1; 7 bases agree with TRBD1. Trimming removed 2 bases from V and 5 bases from J; junction bases left unmatched: 5. Germline V gives CDR1 SGHVS, CDR2 FQNEAQ. The CDR3 runs 14 residues. CDR3 region: CASSLIQGGTEAFF. The CDR3 bases are TGTGCCAGCAGCTTAATCCAGGGGGGAACTGAAGCTTTCTTT. Full variable domain (rest looked up from reference TRBV7-8 and TRBJ1-1): GAGVSQSPRYKVAKRGQDVALRCDPISGHVSLFWYQQALGQGPEFLTYFQNEAQLDKSGLPSDRFFAERPEGSVSTLKIQRTQQEDSAVYLCASSLIQGGTEAFFGQGTRLTVV.

The rearrangement uses TRBV7-9 and TRBJ1-2; D is undetermined. The CDR3 contains 13 residues. Trimming took off 0 bases at V and 11 bases at J, with 13 bases between the two ends. Germline V gene sequence: CDR1 SEHNR, CDR2 FQNEAQ (reference sequence). The CDR3 region is CASSLAGSSGYTF. DNA of the CDR3: TGTGCCAGCAGCTTAGCCGGCAGCTCTGGGTACACCTTC.

The chain combines TRBV7-9 with TRBJ1-3, with 12 bases aligning to TRBD1. The V and J ends lost 8 bases and 7 bases, in that order; junction bases with no gene match: 6. Germline assignment: CDR1 SEHNR and CDR2 FQNEAQ (reference sequence). The CDR3 consists of 14 residues. The CDR3 is CASERGQGANTIYF. In DNA form, the CDR3 reads TGTGCCAGCGAGAGGGGACAGGGGGCGAACACCATATATTTT.

The chain carries TRBV7-9 and TRBJ2-7; no firm D call. V was pared by 2 bases and J by 6 bases, with 17 bases between. Germline values: CDR1 SEHNR, CDR2 FQNEAQ (reference sequence). This CDR3 is built from 15 residues. The CDR3: CASSLTALYSFEQYF. In nucleotides, the CDR3 is TGTGCCAGCAGCTTAACCGCTCTCTATTCGTTCGAGCAGTACTTC.

This clone was counted a single time. V usage is TRBV5-1 and J usage is TRBJ2-7; 8 bases fit TRBD1. V was clipped by 8 bases and J by 2 bases; unmatched bases: 9. The CDR3 is 14 amino acids. Germline V lookup: CDR1 SGHRS, CDR2 YFSETQ. CDR3 DNA: TGCGCCAGTAACAGGGGGACAGAGACCTACGAGCAGTACTTC. Protein: CASNRGTETYEQYF. The whole variable domain, remainder taken from reference TRBV5-1 and TRBJ2-7, is KAGVTQTPRYLIKTRGQQVTLSCSPISGHRSVSWYQQTPGQGLQFLFEYFSETQRNKGNFPGRFSGRQFSNSRSEMNVSTLELGDSALYLCASNRGTETYEQYFGPGTRLTVT.

J is TRBJ2-1 and V is TRBV4-3; TRBD2 matches at 9 bases. V lost 0 bases, J lost 3 bases, and 18 bases stayed unmatched. The germline gives CDR1 LGHNA, CDR2 YSLEER. The CDR3 length is 21 residues. The DNA for the CDR3 is TGCGCCAGCAGCCAAGAGGCCCCCGGGAGAGCGGGGGGCTCCCACTACAATGAGCAGTTCTTC. This codes for CASSQEAPGRAGGSHYNEQFF.

The genes are TRBV14 and TRBJ2-1; 14 bases agree with TRBD2. CDR3 size: 16 residues. V gave up 3 bases and J gave up 13 bases; unmatched junction bases: 11. Germline CDR1 and CDR2: SGHDN and FVKESK. CDR3 in amino acids: CASSHPTSGGAPPQFF. CDR3 bases: TGTGCCAGCAGCCACCCGACTAGCGGGGGGGCTCCACCTCAGTTCTTC.

The chain recombines TRBV7-2 with TRBJ1-6, with TRBD1 matching over 8 bases. After removal of 4 bases from V and 5 bases from J, the junction contained 4 bases not matched to a gene. Per the germline V gene, CDR1 is SGHTA and CDR2 is FQGNSA. The CDR3 runs to 15 residues. The CDR3 spells CASSSGGADNSPLHF. The CDR3 nucleotides read TGTGCCAGCAGCTCAGGGGGCGCCGATAATTCACCCCTCCACTTT.

The sample holds a few counts of this clone. The chain has TRBV7-8 and TRBJ1-3; unclear D gene. The CDR3 runs to 13 residues. In germline, CDR1 is SGHVS, CDR2 FQNEAQ. The germline V and J ends were trimmed by 7 bases and 2 bases, with 9 bases remaining between them. This CDR3 reads CASTLGAGNTIYF. In DNA form, the CDR3 reads TGTGCCAGCACCCTTGGGGCTGGAAACACCATATATTTT.

This clone was recorded once. This chain links TRBV20-1 with TRBJ2-5; D uncertain. There are 10 residues in the CDR3. Germline-derived CDR1 and CDR2 are DFQATT and SNEGSKA (reference sequence). V lost 1 base and J lost 9, with 6 bases in between. CDR3 sequence (DNA): TGCAGTGCTAGAGCTCCGCCCCAGTACTTC. Translating it yields CSARAPPQYF.

The chain couples TRBV5-4 to TRBJ2-7, with 7 bases matching TRBD2. There are 16 residues in the CDR3. The J segment lost 4 bases and the V segment lost 0 bases, leaving 10 bases of the junction unmatched. Per germline, CDR1 SGHNT and CDR2 YYREEE (reference sequence). The CDR3 is CASSLAGGTRMYEQYF. The CDR3 DNA reads as TGTGCCAGCAGCTTGGCCGGGGGGACGAGGATGTACGAGCAGTACTTC.

V usage is TRBV19 and J usage is TRBJ2-7, with D hard to call. The CDR3 length is 13 residues. The V and J ends lost 0 bases and 2 bases respectively, with 5 bases between them. Germline lookup yields CDR1 LNHDA and CDR2 SQIVND (reference sequence). CDR3 DNA: TGTGCCAGTAGTATAGAAGATGCCTACGAGCAGTACTTC. Amino acids: CASSIEDAYEQYF.

The chain uses TRBV4-1 and TRBJ2-3; D remains ambiguous. The CDR3 extends over 14 amino acids. Germline loops: CDR1 MGHRA, CDR2 YSYEKL. Deletions cut 0 bases from V and 8 bases from J, with 12 bases between. CDR3: CASSQDPGAGTQYF. The DNA for the CDR3 is TGCGCCAGCAGCCAAGACCCGGGTGCTGGTACGCAGTATTTT.

CDR3 loop: CASDPGQGYPGELFF. The CDR3 DNA reads as TGTGCCAGCGATCCGGGACAGGGGTACCCCGGGGAGCTGTTTTTT. This sequence joins TRBV14 and TRBJ2-2; 10 nucleotides match TRBD1. The trim removed 8 bases at V and 6 bases at J, leaving 9 bases unmatched. Germline V gene lookup returns CDR1 SGHDN and CDR2 FVKESK. The CDR3 has 15 residues.

The V call is TRBV27, the J call TRBJ1-2, with 7 bases that match TRBD1. The CDR3 totals 17 residues. Germline CDR1 is MNHEY and CDR2 is SMNVEV (reference sequence). V gave up 6 bases and J gave up 5 bases; unmatched junction bases: 18. CDR3 bases: TGTGCCAGCAGCCATTCAGGGGGGCAGGTTAGTCTTTATGGCTACACCTTC. Translation: CASSHSGGQVSLYGYTF.